This TCR beta chain was recovered during a study of T cells after yellow fever vaccination. Study outcomes and limitations: Subsequent to the booster, the majority of primary-vaccination clones reappeared (around 96% CD4, roughly 90% CD8).

V lost 5 bases and J lost 6; bases outside the gene matches: 10. Germline CDR1 SGHTA, CDR2 FQGNSA. The CDR3 extends over 17 amino acids. Comments on this clonotype: The antigen is not known.

TCRdb ran MiXCR on the 5' RACE reads and lists one entry per CDR3 protein. The sample carries about 240,000 distinct CDR3 sequences, 6.9% recorded once. The sample in question was CD4+ T cells sorted from PBMCs, obtained 15 days after the yellow fever booster vaccination. This clonotype originated in a man aged 25 to 45 who received the YFV17D yellow fever vaccine. The chain carries TRBV7-2 and TRBJ2-1; TRBD2 matches at 13 bases. The CDR3 DNA sequence: TGTGCCAGCAGCACTCCGGTGACTAGCGGGGGGCGCAATGAGCAGTTCTTC. It is translated as CASSTPVTSGGRNEQFF.